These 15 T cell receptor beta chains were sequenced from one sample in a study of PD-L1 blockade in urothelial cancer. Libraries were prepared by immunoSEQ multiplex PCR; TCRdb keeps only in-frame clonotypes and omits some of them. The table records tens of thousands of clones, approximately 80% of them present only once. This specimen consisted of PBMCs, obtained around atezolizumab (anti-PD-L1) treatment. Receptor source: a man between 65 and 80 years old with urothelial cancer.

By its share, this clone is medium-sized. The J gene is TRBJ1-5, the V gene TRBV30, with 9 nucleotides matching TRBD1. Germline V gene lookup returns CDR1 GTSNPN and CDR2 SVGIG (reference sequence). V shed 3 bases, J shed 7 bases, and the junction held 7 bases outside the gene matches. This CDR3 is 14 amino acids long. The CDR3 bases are TGTGCCTGGAGGCCCGGGACAGGGCGACAGCCCCAGCATTTT. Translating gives CAWRPGTGRQPQHF.

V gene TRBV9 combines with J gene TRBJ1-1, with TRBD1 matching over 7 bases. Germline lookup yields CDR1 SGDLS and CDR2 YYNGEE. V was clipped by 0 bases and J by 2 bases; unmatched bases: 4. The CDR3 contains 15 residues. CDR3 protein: CASSVGDSFNTEAFF. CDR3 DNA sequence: TGTGCCAGCAGCGTAGGGGACAGTTTTAACACTGAAGCTTTCTTT.

CDR3 region: CASSWGTEEDTQYF. The DNA for the CDR3 is TGCGCCAGCAGCTGGGGGACAGAAGAAGATACGCAGTATTTT. The chain links TRBV5-1 to TRBJ2-3, with TRBD1 matching over 7 bases. Germline CDR1 SGHRS, CDR2 YFSETQ. Losses at the gene ends were 3 bases for V and 5 bases for J; bases not matched to a gene: 6. The CDR3 is made up of 14 amino acids.

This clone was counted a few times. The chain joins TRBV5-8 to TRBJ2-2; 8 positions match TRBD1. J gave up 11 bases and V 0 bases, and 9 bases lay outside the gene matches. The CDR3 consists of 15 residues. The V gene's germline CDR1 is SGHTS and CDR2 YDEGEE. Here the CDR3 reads CASSLAGTGYGELFF. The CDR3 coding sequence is TGTGCCAGCAGCTTGGCCGGGACAGGTTACGGAGAGCTGTTTTTT. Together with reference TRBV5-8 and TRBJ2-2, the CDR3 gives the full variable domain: EAGVTQSPTHLIKTRGQQATLRCSPISGHTSVYWYQQALGLGLQFLLWYDEGEERNRGNFPPRFSGRQFPNYSSELNVNALELEDSALYLCASSLAGTGYGELFFGEGSRLTVL.

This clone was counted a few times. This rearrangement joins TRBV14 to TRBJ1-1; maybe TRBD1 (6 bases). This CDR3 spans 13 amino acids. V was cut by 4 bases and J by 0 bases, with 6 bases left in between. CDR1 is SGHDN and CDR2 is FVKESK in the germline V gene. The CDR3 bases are TGTGCCAGCAGCCCAGGGGTGAACACTGAAGCTTTCTTT. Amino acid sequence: CASSPGVNTEAFF.

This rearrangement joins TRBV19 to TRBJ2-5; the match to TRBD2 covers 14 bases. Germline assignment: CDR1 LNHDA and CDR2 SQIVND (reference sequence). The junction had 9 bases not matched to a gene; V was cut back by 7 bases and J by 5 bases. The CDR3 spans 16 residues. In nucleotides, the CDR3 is TGTGCCAGTACTACGACTAGCGGGGGGGCCTTGGAGACCCAGTACTTC. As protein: CASTTTSGGALETQYF. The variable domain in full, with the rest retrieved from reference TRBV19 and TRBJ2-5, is DGGITQSPKYLFRKEGQNVTLSCEQNLNHDAMYWYRQDPGQGLRLIYYSQIVNDFQKGDIAEGYSVSREKKESFPLTVTSAQKNPTAFYLCASTTTSGGALETQYFGPGTRLLVL.

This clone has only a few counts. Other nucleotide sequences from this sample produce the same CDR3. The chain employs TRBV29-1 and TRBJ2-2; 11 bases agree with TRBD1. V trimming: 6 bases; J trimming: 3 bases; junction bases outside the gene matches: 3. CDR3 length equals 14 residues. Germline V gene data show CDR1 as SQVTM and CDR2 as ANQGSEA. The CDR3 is CSVGTGGYTGELFF. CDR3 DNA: TGCAGCGTGGGGACAGGGGGGTACACCGGGGAGCTGTTTTTT.

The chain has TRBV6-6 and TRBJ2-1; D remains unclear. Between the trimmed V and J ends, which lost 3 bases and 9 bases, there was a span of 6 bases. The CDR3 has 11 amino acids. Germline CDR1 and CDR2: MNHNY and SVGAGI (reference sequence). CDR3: CASSYNLEQFF. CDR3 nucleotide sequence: TGTGCCAGCAGTTATAATCTTGAGCAGTTCTTC.

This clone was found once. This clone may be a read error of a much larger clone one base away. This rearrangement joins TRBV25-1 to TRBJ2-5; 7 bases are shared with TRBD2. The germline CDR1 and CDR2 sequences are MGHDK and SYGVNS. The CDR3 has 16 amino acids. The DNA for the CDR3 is TGTGCCGGCAGTGAAGGTACGGGGCGGGAGCGAGAGACCCAGTACTTC. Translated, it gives CAGSEGTGRERETQYF.

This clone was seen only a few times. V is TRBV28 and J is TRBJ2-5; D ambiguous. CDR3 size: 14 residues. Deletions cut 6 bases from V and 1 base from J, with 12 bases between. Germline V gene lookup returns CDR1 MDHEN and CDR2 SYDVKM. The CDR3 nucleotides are TGTGCCAGCAGCCCAAGCTTCCCCCAAGAGACCCAGTACTTC. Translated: CASSPSFPQETQYF.

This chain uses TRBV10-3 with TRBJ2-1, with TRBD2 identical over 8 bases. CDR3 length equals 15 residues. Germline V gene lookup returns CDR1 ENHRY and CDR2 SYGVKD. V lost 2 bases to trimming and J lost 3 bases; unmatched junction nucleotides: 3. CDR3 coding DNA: TGTGCCATCAGTGAGCGGGAGGGGCTCTACAATGAGCAGTTCTTC. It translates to CAISEREGLYNEQFF.

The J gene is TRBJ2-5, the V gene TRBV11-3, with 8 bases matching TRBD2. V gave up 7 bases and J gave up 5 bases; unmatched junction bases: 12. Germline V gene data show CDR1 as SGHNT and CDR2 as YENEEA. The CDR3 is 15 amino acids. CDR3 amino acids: CASTPLTSAGETQYF. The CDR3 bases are TGTGCCAGCACCCCCTTGACTAGCGCGGGGGAGACCCAGTACTTC.

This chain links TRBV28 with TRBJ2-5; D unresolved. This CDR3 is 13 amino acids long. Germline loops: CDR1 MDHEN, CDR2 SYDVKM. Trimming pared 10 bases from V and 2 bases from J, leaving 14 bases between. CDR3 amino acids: CATFGLRQETQYF. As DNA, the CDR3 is TGTGCCACCTTCGGGTTGAGGCAAGAGACCCAGTACTTC.

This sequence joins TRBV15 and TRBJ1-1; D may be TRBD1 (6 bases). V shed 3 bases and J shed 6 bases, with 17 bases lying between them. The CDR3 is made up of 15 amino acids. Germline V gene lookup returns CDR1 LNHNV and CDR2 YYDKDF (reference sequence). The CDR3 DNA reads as TGTGCCACCAGCAGGGACACACAGGGTACCGCTGAAGCTTTCTTT. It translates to CATSRDTQGTAEAFF.

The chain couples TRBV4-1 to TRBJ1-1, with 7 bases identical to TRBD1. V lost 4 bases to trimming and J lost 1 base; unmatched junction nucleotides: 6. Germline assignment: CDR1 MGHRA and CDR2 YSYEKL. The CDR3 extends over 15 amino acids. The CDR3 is CASSRQGNTNTEAFF. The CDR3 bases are TGCGCCAGCAGCCGACAGGGAAATACGAACACTGAAGCTTTCTTT.